These 12 T cell receptor beta chains were all obtained from the same sample, sequenced in a study of shared clonotypes between healthy human individuals. Only in-frame clones appear in the TCRdb table, and some are missing; sequencing was by immunoSEQ multiplex PCR. The sample has about 2.4 million clones, 90% to 95% seen once. The sample taken for sequencing was naive CD4+ T cells from PBMCs. Noted subset: CD45RA+ positively selected. These receptor sequences come from a man in his late teens or twenties in good health. Some clones in this sample may be carry-over from other donors' samples.

The genes are TRBV27 and TRBJ2-7; D ambiguous. The CDR3 consists of 13 residues. The germline CDR1 and CDR2 sequences are MNHEY and SMNVEV (reference sequence). The germline V and J ends were trimmed by 6 bases and 6 bases, with 15 bases remaining between them. The CDR3 region is CASRNGDSSEQYF. CDR3 DNA sequence: TGTGCCAGCAGGAACGGTGATAGCTCCGAGCAGTACTTC.

The chain recombines TRBV2 with TRBJ2-3; 9 bases align to TRBD2. The CDR3 is 17 amino acids. Trimming took 2 bases from V and 0 from J; bases not matched to a gene: 6. Germline CDR1 is SNHLY and CDR2 is FYNNEI. For the CDR3, the DNA is TGTGCCAGCAGTGAAAGGGTGCGGGAGGGAAGCACAGATACGCAGTATTTT. This sequence encodes CASSERVREGSTDTQYF.

This clone was seen just once. The chain has TRBV5-1 and TRBJ1-1; D remains unclear. This CDR3 comprises 16 residues. V was clipped by 0 bases and J by 0 bases, with 12 bases between them. The germline CDR1 and CDR2 sequences are SGHRS and YFSETQ. CDR3: CASSLEFPGMNTEAFF. In DNA form, the CDR3 reads TGCGCCAGCAGCTTGGAGTTCCCGGGGATGAACACTGAAGCTTTCTTT.

V is TRBV7-2 and J is TRBJ1-2; 9 bases are a match to TRBD1. The CDR3 totals 17 residues. Germline V lookup: CDR1 SGHTA, CDR2 FQGNSA. The junction had 14 bases not matched to a gene; V was cut back by 5 bases and J by 4 bases. The CDR3 reads CASSPRDREVLAYGYTF. The CDR3 DNA sequence: TGTGCCAGCAGCCCCCGGGACAGGGAGGTTTTAGCCTATGGCTACACCTTC.

J is TRBJ2-1 and V is TRBV11-1; D unclear. Germline loops: CDR1 SGHAT, CDR2 FQDESV (reference sequence). The CDR3 totals 15 residues. The V gene lost 0 bases and the J gene lost 0 bases, with 6 bases spanning the gap. The DNA of the CDR3 is TGTGCCAGCAGCTTAGCGCTGGGCTCCTACAATGAGCAGTTCTTC. It translates to CASSLALGSYNEQFF. Filled out from reference TRBV11-1 and TRBJ2-1, the complete variable domain reads EAEVAQSPRYKITEKSQAVAFWCDPISGHATLYWYRQILGQGPELLVQFQDESVVDDSQLPKDRFSAERLKGVDSTLKIQPAELGDSAMYLCASSLALGSYNEQFFGPGTRLTVL.

The V gene is TRBV5-4, the J gene TRBJ2-3; maybe TRBD2 (5 bases). Trimming took off 4 bases at V and 6 bases at J, with 30 bases between the two ends. The CDR3 runs to 19 residues. Germline-derived CDR1 and CDR2 are SGHNT and YYREEE (reference sequence). The CDR3 coding sequence is TGTGCCAGCAGCCCTGGGGTGACCCCGCGGCGGGTCAGTAAGGATACGCAGTATTTT. It specifies CASSPGVTPRRVSKDTQYF.

This chain links TRBV30 with TRBJ2-2; 10 bases agree with TRBD2. With 4 bases clipped from V and 4 bases from J, the junction kept 9 bases outside the gene matches. The CDR3 extends over 16 amino acids. CDR1 is GTSNPN and CDR2 is SVGIG in the germline V gene (reference sequence). As DNA, the CDR3 is TGTGCCTGGAAGGCAGCGGGAGGGCCCGGCACCGGGGAGCTGTTTTTT. This translates into CAWKAAGGPGTGELFF.

The gene calls are TRBV4-1 and TRBJ1-5, with a tentative D call TRBD1 (6 bases). Germline V gives CDR1 MGHRA, CDR2 YSYEKL. V lost 0 bases and J 7 bases, leaving 10 bases between the germline ends. The CDR3 loop spans 14 amino acids. The CDR3 DNA follows: TGCGCCAGCAGCCAAGATCAGGGGCAACAGCCCCAGCATTTT. It specifies CASSQDQGQQPQHF.

The chain links TRBV7-8 to TRBJ2-7; D may be TRBD2 (5 bases). Trimming removed 5 bases at V and 6 bases at J, with 17 bases between. CDR1 and CDR2 (germline): SGHVS, FQNEAQ. The CDR3 is made up of 14 amino acids. Written as DNA, the CDR3 is TGTGCCAGCAGCCGGCCTCTTTCGGGGAGCGAGCAGTACTTC. It translates to CASSRPLSGSEQYF.

The CDR3: CASSLGLVKGGELFF. DNA of the CDR3: TGTGCCAGCAGTCTGGGACTAGTCAAAGGGGGGGAGCTGTTTTTT. J is TRBJ2-2 and V is TRBV28; 8 bases line up with TRBD2. From germline, CDR1 is MDHEN and CDR2 SYDVKM. The CDR3 has 15 amino acids. The V gene end was trimmed by 5 bases and the J gene end by 8 bases; junction bases not matched to a gene: 10.

This clone came up once. The chain links TRBV7-2 to TRBJ2-3; D may match TRBD1 or TRBD2 (5 bases each). The V gene lost 5 bases and the J gene lost 2 bases, with 23 bases spanning the gap. The CDR3 has 18 residues. Germline V gene lookup returns CDR1 SGHTA and CDR2 FQGNSA. Here the CDR3 DNA reads TGTGCCAGCAGCCCGAGGGGCAGGGCCAGGACTGACACAGATACGCAGTATTTT. Translated, it gives CASSPRGRARTDTDTQYF.

This clone is a singleton in its sample. The rearrangement joins TRBV5-1 to TRBJ1-4; D not resolved. This CDR3 comprises 17 residues. Germline values: CDR1 SGHRS, CDR2 YFSETQ. The germline V and J ends were trimmed by 0 bases and 0 bases, with 12 bases remaining between them. In nucleotides, the CDR3 is TGCGCCAGCAGCTTGGGCAGGACCCTTGCAACTAATGAAAAACTGTTTTTT. Translated: CASSLGRTLATNEKLFF.